The 27 T cell receptor beta chains given below trace back to one sample, sequenced in a study of vaccination and CD4 T cells after COVID-19. Stated treatment: approximately 9-day PBMC culture with coronavirus spike peptide pools or control peptides (ViraFEST assay). The unexposed donor provided CD4+ T cells, which were taken before the COVID-19 pandemic (2011-2018). These receptors lack a known antigen. Sequencing of the DNA from cultured CD4+ T cells was carried out with the Oncomine TCR Beta short-read assay. Investigators isolated genomic DNA from cultured CD4+ T cells. TCRdb analysed the PCR reads with MiXCR anew, one entry per CDR3 protein. The data show about 7,600 distinct CDR3 sequences, roughly 29% seen once. Material: CD4+ T cells from blood, cultured in vitro. Receptors were obtained from a human donor in good health.

This clonotype was detected a few times. V and J are TRBV27 and TRBJ2-5; D call uncertain. The CDR3 runs 12 residues. Trimming took off 6 bases at V and 7 bases at J, with 12 bases between the two ends. Per the germline V gene, CDR1 is MNHEY and CDR2 is SMNVEV (reference sequence). CDR3 coding DNA: TGTGCCAGCAGCCCTCCCGTTGGGACCCAGTACTTC. Amino acids: CASSPPVGTQYF.

The chain is built from TRBV12-3 or TRBV12-4 and TRBJ1-2; 10 bases are a match to TRBD1. J lost 7 bases, V lost 5 bases, and 7 bases had no gene match. This CDR3 contains 14 residues. CDR3 loop: CASSRGQGLGGYTF. For the CDR3, the DNA is TGTGCCAGCAGTCGGGGACAGGGGCTGGGTGGCTACACCTTC.

This clonotype showed up just a few times. V and J are TRBV7-2 and TRBJ1-2; D possibly corresponds to TRBD1 (6 bases). The CDR3 has 15 residues. Per germline, CDR1 SGHTA and CDR2 FQGNSA. V was clipped by 5 bases and J by 7 bases, with 20 bases between them. The CDR3 sequence: CASSPNGGQTPGYTF. CDR3 coding DNA: TGTGCCAGCAGCCCTAACGGGGGCCAAACCCCTGGCTACACCTTC.

The chain is built from TRBV19 and TRBJ1-5; a possible D gene is TRBD1 (5 bases). V dropped 5 bases and J dropped 7 bases, with 12 bases sitting between them. The germline V gene has CDR1 LNHDA and CDR2 SQIVND (reference sequence). The CDR3 sequence is 13 residues long. CDR3 bases: TGTGCCAGTAGTTTCCAGGGTAGCCAGCCCCAGCATTTT. Translation gives CASSFQGSQPQHF.

The chain uses TRBV4-3 and TRBJ2-7, with D perhaps matching TRBD1 or TRBD2 (6 bases each). V was clipped by 0 bases and J by 9 bases, with 15 bases between them. Germline loops: CDR1 LGHNA, CDR2 YSLEER. This CDR3 is 14 amino acids long. CDR3 bases: TGCGCCAGCAGCCAAGATAGGGGGGATTCCCCGCAGTACTTC. Translating gives CASSQDRGDSPQYF.

This chain links TRBV28 with TRBJ1-2; weak D call: TRBD1 (5 bases). Germline values: CDR1 MDHEN, CDR2 SYDVKM. The CDR3 is made up of 15 amino acids. Trimming removed 3 bases from V and 7 bases from J, with 18 bases in between. The CDR3 DNA sequence: TGTGCCAGCAGTTTCCCCTTCAGGGACGGAGGTGGCTACACCTTC. It encodes CASSFPFRDGGGYTF.

The chain joins TRBV28 to TRBJ1-1; D not resolved. The germline V and J ends were trimmed by 4 bases and 1 base, with 19 bases remaining between them. This CDR3 has 17 residues. Germline CDR1 MDHEN, CDR2 SYDVKM. CDR3: CASSSPTGSDWNTEAFF. CDR3 sequence (DNA): TGTGCCAGCAGTTCCCCCACGGGGTCCGACTGGAACACTGAAGCTTTCTTT.

This clonotype was seen only a few times. The chain employs TRBV29-1 and TRBJ2-3, with TRBD2 matching 14 bases. This CDR3 is built from 16 residues. V dropped 1 base and J dropped 7; count of bases not matched to a gene: 7. CDR1 SQVTM and CDR2 ANQGSEA come from the germline V gene. The CDR3 DNA follows: TGCAGCGTTGAAGGAGGACTAGCGGGAGGTTGGTATACGCAGTATTTT. Translating it yields CSVEGGLAGGWYTQYF.

By sample fraction, this clonotype is medium-sized. The chain joins TRBV7-6 to TRBJ1-1; D perhaps matches TRBD1 (5 bases). V was trimmed by 5 bases and J by 5 bases, leaving 15 bases between them. CDR1 and CDR2 (germline): SGHVS, FNYEAQ. This CDR3 contains 14 residues. The CDR3 DNA reads TGTGCCAGCAGCGATCCCCTCCAGGGTACTGAAGCTTTCTTT. The encoded protein is CASSDPLQGTEAFF. Complete variable domain (other parts from reference TRBV7-6 and TRBJ1-1): GAGVSQSPRYKVTKRGQDVALRCDPISGHVSLYWYRQALGQGPEFLTYFNYEAQQDKSGLPNDRFSAERPEGSISTLTIQRTEQRDSAMYRCASSDPLQGTEAFFGQGTRLTVV.

This clonotype has just a few counts. Sequence at one end of the junction differs from germline and may be a read error. In DNA, the CDR3 is TGTGCCAGCAGTACCGCCGGTACAGGGAACAATTTT. This codes for CASSTAGTGNNF. The chain employs TRBV6-2 or TRBV6-3 and TRBJ1-5, with D possibly being TRBD1 (6 bases). The CDR3 is 12 residues long. CDR1 and CDR2 from the germline V gene are MNHEY and SVGEGT.

This clonotype qualifies as medium-sized. This chain uses TRBV24-1 with TRBJ1-5, with 7 bases that match TRBD1. Germline V gene sequence: CDR1 KGHDR, CDR2 SFDVKD. The CDR3 is made up of 14 amino acids. Trimming cost V 12 bases and J 2 bases; bases outside gene matches: 9. Written as DNA, the CDR3 is TGTGCCTCCCAGGGGGACGGGGGCAATCAGCCCCAGCATTTT. It yields the protein CASQGDGGNQPQHF.

The V gene is TRBV28, the J gene TRBJ1-5; 7 positions agree with TRBD1. After removal of 2 bases from V and 6 bases from J, the junction contained 7 bases not matched to a gene. This CDR3 region has 15 residues. CDR1 is MDHEN, CDR2 SYDVKM, per germline. CDR3 protein: CASSLGRGGGQPQHF. CDR3 coding DNA: TGTGCCAGCAGTTTAGGCAGGGGGGGTGGTCAGCCCCAGCATTTT.

In this sample, this clonotype turned up a few times. The chain is built from TRBV10-3 and TRBJ2-5; either TRBD1 or TRBD2 may fit D (5 bases each). Germline CDR1 and CDR2: ENHRY and SYGVKD. V shed 4 bases and J shed 0 bases, with 15 bases lying between them. The CDR3 extends over 16 amino acids. CDR3 residues: CAISGEAGTYQETQYF. DNA for the CDR3: TGTGCCATCAGTGGTGAAGCCGGGACCTACCAAGAGACCCAGTACTTC.

The rearrangement links TRBV30 to TRBJ2-1; weak D call: TRBD2 (5 bases). Trimming stripped 4 bases from V and 7 bases from J, with 8 bases between. CDR1 is GTSNPN, CDR2 SVGIG, per germline (reference sequence). The CDR3 runs 11 residues. The CDR3 bases are TGTGCCTGGACTGGAGGAAATGAGCAGTTCTTC. It translates to CAWTGGNEQFF.

The chain links TRBV29-1 to TRBJ1-1, with D uncertain. V was clipped by 0 bases and J by 0 bases, with 5 bases between them. This CDR3 is 13 amino acids long. Germline CDR1 reads SQVTM; CDR2 reads ANQGSEA. Here the CDR3 DNA reads TGCAGCGTTGAAGACAGGCTGAACACTGAAGCTTTCTTT. Protein: CSVEDRLNTEAFF.

V gene TRBV6-1 combines with J gene TRBJ2-7; tentative D call: TRBD2 (6 bases). Trimming stripped 4 bases from V and 6 bases from J, with 19 bases between. Germline lookup yields CDR1 MNHNS and CDR2 SASEGT. The CDR3 is 15 residues long. The CDR3 sequence is CASSASVVRGGEQYF. CDR3 coding DNA: TGTGCCAGCAGTGCTAGCGTCGTACGAGGCGGCGAGCAGTACTTC.

Only a few counts were recorded for this clonotype. The V call is TRBV6-5, the J call TRBJ1-5; 7 nucleotides match TRBD1. Per the germline V gene, CDR1 is MNHEY and CDR2 is SVGAGI. V dropped 4 bases and J dropped 0; count of bases not matched to a gene: 9. This CDR3 has 17 residues. The CDR3 protein is CASSLKYRGYSNQPQHF. The CDR3 DNA reads as TGTGCCAGCAGTTTAAAATACAGGGGATATAGCAATCAGCCCCAGCATTTT.

The V and J genes are TRBV6-2 or TRBV6-3 and TRBJ2-7; 11 nucleotides match TRBD2. Germline V gene lookup returns CDR1 MNHEY and CDR2 SVGEGT. The CDR3 extends over 20 amino acids. With 2 bases clipped from V and 2 bases from J, the junction kept 17 bases outside the gene matches. The CDR3 DNA sequence: TGTGCCAGCAGTTACCTATTACTAGCGGGAGTTTCCGGTTCGCCCTACGAGCAGTACTTC. This encodes CASSYLLLAGVSGSPYEQYF.

The genes are TRBV7-2 and TRBJ2-1; 13 bases are a match to TRBD2. CDR3 length: 16 amino acids. Trimming cost V 5 bases and J 9 bases; bases outside gene matches: 10. Germline lookup yields CDR1 SGHTA and CDR2 FQGNSA. CDR3 sequence: CASSPGTSGKGSEQFF. In DNA, the CDR3 is TGTGCCAGCAGCCCAGGGACTAGCGGGAAGGGGAGTGAGCAGTTCTTC.

V and J are TRBV21-1 and TRBJ2-3; TRBD1, the table's D call, lacks a check against the DNA. TRBV21-1 is a pseudogene. This CDR3 is built from 16 residues. CDR3 sequence: CASSNQRGPLVDTQYF. DNA of the CDR3: TGTGCCAGCAGCAACCAAAGGGGTCCCTTAGTGGATACGCAGTATTTT.

In its sample, this clonotype ranks as medium-sized. One end of the junction does not line up with germline, which may come from a read error. V is TRBV7-2 and J is TRBJ2-3; 12 bases map to TRBD2. The V gene's germline CDR1 is SGHTA and CDR2 FQGNSA. The CDR3 consists of 15 residues. The chain's CDR3 is CASSLAGGPTDTQYF. As DNA, the CDR3 is TGTGCCAGCAGCCTAGCGGGAGGGCCGACAGATACGCAGTATTTT.

The chain links TRBV27 to TRBJ2-1; 10 bases fit TRBD2. Germline V gene lookup returns CDR1 MNHEY and CDR2 SMNVEV (reference sequence). The V and J ends lost 4 bases and 9 bases, in that order; junction bases with no gene match: 9. The CDR3 loop spans 15 amino acids. For the CDR3, the DNA is TGTGCCAGCAGTTCAGTGGCTAGCGGGAGTTTTGAGCAGTTCTTC. Protein product: CASSSVASGSFEQFF.

The V gene is TRBV6-1, the J gene TRBJ1-2, with TRBD1 matching over 7 bases. From germline, CDR1 is MNHNS and CDR2 SASEGT. This CDR3 contains 13 residues. With V trimmed by 6 bases and J by 8 bases, 9 bases remained unmatched. The CDR3 coding sequence is TGTGCCAGCAGATCCGACAGGGCCCGAGGCTACACCTTC. Protein sequence: CASRSDRARGYTF.

The rearrangement joins TRBV9 to TRBJ1-5; unclear D gene. Germline CDR1 reads SGDLS; CDR2 reads YYNGEE. Trimming removed 0 bases at V and 0 bases at J, with 7 bases between. The CDR3 has 15 amino acids. CDR3 residues: CASSVESDSNQPQHF. The CDR3 nucleotides read TGTGCCAGCAGCGTAGAGAGCGATAGCAATCAGCCCCAGCATTTT.

This clonotype was detected only a few times. The chain links TRBV20-1 to TRBJ2-2, with 7 bases lining up with TRBD2. Trimming removed 3 bases from V and 0 bases from J; junction bases left unmatched: 7. Per germline, CDR1 DFQATT and CDR2 SNEGSKA (reference sequence). The CDR3 length is 16 residues. CDR3 coding DNA: TGCAGTGCTAGGGGGCTAGCGGACCCGAACACCGGGGAGCTGTTTTTT. It codes for CSARGLADPNTGELFF.

As regards this clonotype: Because the CDR3 is missing its conserved closing phenylalanine or tryptophan, this is likely a read error. The V call is TRBV15, the J call TRBJ2-5; D is uncertain. Germline CDR1 is LNHNV and CDR2 is YYDKDF (reference sequence). V was trimmed by 5 bases and J by 0 bases, leaving 7 bases between them. The CDR3 contains 13 residues. CDR3 sequence (DNA): TGTGCCACCAGCGCGGCGTACCAAGAGACCCAGTACCTC. Its translation is CATSAAYQETQYL.

This clonotype was found a few times. The rearrangement joins TRBV7-2 to TRBJ2-3; D not resolved. V was shortened by 1 base and J by 0 bases, with 8 bases between the two germline ends. From germline, CDR1 is SGHTA and CDR2 FQGNSA. The CDR3 runs to 15 residues. CDR3 in amino acids: CASSLEALSTDTQYF. The CDR3 DNA reads TGTGCCAGCAGCTTAGAAGCGTTGAGCACAGATACGCAGTATTTT.